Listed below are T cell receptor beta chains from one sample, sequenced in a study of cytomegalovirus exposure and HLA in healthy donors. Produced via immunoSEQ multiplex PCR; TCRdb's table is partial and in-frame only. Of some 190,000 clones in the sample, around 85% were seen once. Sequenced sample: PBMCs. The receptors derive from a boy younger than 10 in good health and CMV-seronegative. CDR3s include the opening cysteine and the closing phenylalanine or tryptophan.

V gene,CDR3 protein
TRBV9,CASSDRQATSSGNTIYF
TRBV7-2,CASSRTGDRNQPQHF
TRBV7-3,CASSPQQGANTQYF
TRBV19,CASSINGGNEQFF
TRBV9,CASSVGTGPNYGYTF
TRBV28,CASSLGGIPGYTF
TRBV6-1,CASGGSYNEQFF
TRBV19,CASSISGGSSYNEQFF
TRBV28,CASSLLWESPYNEQFF
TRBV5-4,CASSLIGQGYNEQFF
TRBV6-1,CASSNTAGSNEKLFF
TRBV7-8,CASSLGRRKGQETQYF
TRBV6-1,CASSEEGRETSEAFF
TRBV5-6,CASSLATHAGAKNIQYF
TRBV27,CASSFGTGAYEQYF
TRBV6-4,CASSHGTGGDYYTF
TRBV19,CASTSSGSERGYTF
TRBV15,CATSRGTSGALYEQYF
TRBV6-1,CASREQGSGNTIYF
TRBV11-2,CASSLGQGRTEAFF
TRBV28,CASSSGRENEKLFF
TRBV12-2,CASRLTGNTEAFF
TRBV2,CASSLPSGNGYTF
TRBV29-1,CSVLLMDGNKGYTF
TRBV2,CASKGGTGNEKLFF
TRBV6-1,CATLIDNQETQYF
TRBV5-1,CASRTRTDDTGELFF
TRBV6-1,CASSGYRGQGNTIYF
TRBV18,CASQLRGGSTIYF
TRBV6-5,CASTPVLAGEREQFF
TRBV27,CASSLLGLAGLPSTDTQYF
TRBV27,CASSLSGYPGEDTQYF
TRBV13,CASSFLVRGNTEAFF
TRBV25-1,CASTGLRNTGELFF
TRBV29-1,CSVPSLRTGDEQFF
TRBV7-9,CASSLGQGVTNEKLFF
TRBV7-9,CASSLGRLWVTEAFF
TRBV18,CASSPPDRDRGQETQYF
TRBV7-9,CASSLRGFNEQFF
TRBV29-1,CSVERRLAETQYF
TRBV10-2,CASSDPGDQPQHF
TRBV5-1,CASSLAGREQFF
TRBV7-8,CASSLAGGYNEQFF
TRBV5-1,CASSEQGGYGYTF
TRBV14,CASSLTSHYEQYF
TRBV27,CASSLWTELEVTEAFF
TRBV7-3,CASSQPGQGYNEQFF
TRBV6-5,CASTRAGGPYNEQFF